This passage covers 8 T cell receptor beta chains from one sample sequenced in a study of OX40 agonist ivuxolimab in advanced cancers. Assay: immunoSEQ multiplex PCR; the TCRdb copy retains only in-frame clones and omits some. The table lists tens of thousands of clones, about 79% of them singletons, with 0.9% to 1.4% in the top ten. The sample consisted of CD4+ or CD8+ T cells sorted from blood, taken in a trial of the OX40 agonist ivuxolimab. These receptors came from an adult with an advanced solid tumor such as melanoma, head and neck, liver or kidney cancer.

Regarding this clone: Other DNA sequences in the sample encode the same CDR3. V gene TRBV7-9 combines with J gene TRBJ1-5; D is perhaps TRBD1 (5 bases). Trimming pared 1 base from V and 4 bases from J, leaving 11 bases between. CDR1 and CDR2 from the germline V gene are SEHNR and FQNEAQ (reference sequence). The CDR3 extends over 15 amino acids. The CDR3 nucleotides read TGTGCCAGCAGCTTAGGGAGGGGAAGGAATCAGCCCCAGCATTTT. As protein: CASSLGRGRNQPQHF.

This clone was seen a single time. The V gene is TRBV4-3, the J gene TRBJ1-1, with 10 bases aligning to TRBD1. Germline V gene data show CDR1 as LGHNA and CDR2 as YSLEER. J was trimmed by 8 bases and V by 7 bases; bases with no gene match: 13. The length of the CDR3 is 15 residues. This CDR3 is CASTPGTGAKPEAFF. CDR3 sequence (DNA): TGCGCCAGCACCCCCGGGACAGGGGCCAAACCCGAAGCTTTCTTT.

The chain is built from TRBV5-1 and TRBJ2-1, with D possibly matching TRBD1 (6 bases). The CDR3 is 14 residues long. V was trimmed by 4 bases and J by 3 bases, leaving 11 bases between them. Per germline, CDR1 SGHRS and CDR2 YFSETQ. The CDR3 region is CASSGRTDYNEQFF. The CDR3, as DNA: TGCGCCAGCAGCGGACGGACAGACTACAATGAGCAGTTCTTC. Together with reference TRBV5-1 and TRBJ2-1, the CDR3 gives the full variable domain: KAGVTQTPRYLIKTRGQQVTLSCSPISGHRSVSWYQQTPGQGLQFLFEYFSETQRNKGNFPGRFSGRQFSNSRSEMNVSTLELGDSALYLCASSGRTDYNEQFFGPGTRLTVL.

The chain combines TRBV9 with TRBJ2-2; the D call may be TRBD1 or TRBD2 (5 bases each). This CDR3 has 15 amino acids. CDR1 and CDR2 (germline): SGDLS, YYNGEE. The V end was cut by 0 bases, the J end by 7 bases, with 13 bases between. This CDR3 is CASSVGGAQIGELFF. CDR3 DNA sequence: TGTGCCAGCAGCGTAGGAGGGGCTCAAATCGGGGAGCTGTTTTTT.

J is TRBJ2-2 and V is TRBV5-1, with D perhaps matching TRBD1 (5 bases). The CDR3 has 16 residues. The germline CDR1 and CDR2 sequences are SGHRS and YFSETQ. Trimming cost V 0 bases and J 1 base, with 10 bases left between them. CDR3 residues: CASSLAAGQNTGELFF. Here the CDR3 DNA reads TGCGCCAGCAGCTTGGCCGCAGGACAGAACACCGGGGAGCTGTTTTTT.

The chain joins TRBV10-1 to TRBJ2-2; D tentatively reads TRBD1 or TRBD2 (5 bases each). The germline CDR1 and CDR2 sequences are WNHNN and SYGVQD (reference sequence). V lost 3 bases and J 5 bases, leaving 16 bases between the germline ends. This CDR3 region has 16 residues. In DNA, the CDR3 is TGCGCCAGCAGTGATAGGGGAACCGGAGGTACCGGGGAGCTGTTTTTT. Translating gives CASSDRGTGGTGELFF.

A word on this clone: The identical CDR3 is also encoded by other nucleotide sequences in the sample. V usage is TRBV4-3 and J usage is TRBJ2-2; D is possibly TRBD1 or TRBD2 (5 bases each). The CDR3 has 14 residues. Per the germline V gene, CDR1 is LGHNA and CDR2 is YSLEER. The ends were cut back, 0 bases at V and 7 bases at J, with 9 bases in the middle. In nucleotides, the CDR3 is TGCGCCAGCAGCCAAGATGGTGGGGGCGGGGAGCTGTTTTTT. It is translated as CASSQDGGGGELFF.

This chain uses TRBV13 with TRBJ1-1; maybe TRBD1 (5 bases). V was cut by 5 bases and J by 8 bases, with 12 bases left in between. CDR3 length: 12 amino acids. CDR1 and CDR2 from the germline V gene are PRHDT and FYEKMQ (reference sequence). This CDR3 is CASSLPGVEAFF. CDR3 sequence (DNA): TGTGCCAGCAGCCTCCCGGGGGTCGAAGCTTTCTTT.